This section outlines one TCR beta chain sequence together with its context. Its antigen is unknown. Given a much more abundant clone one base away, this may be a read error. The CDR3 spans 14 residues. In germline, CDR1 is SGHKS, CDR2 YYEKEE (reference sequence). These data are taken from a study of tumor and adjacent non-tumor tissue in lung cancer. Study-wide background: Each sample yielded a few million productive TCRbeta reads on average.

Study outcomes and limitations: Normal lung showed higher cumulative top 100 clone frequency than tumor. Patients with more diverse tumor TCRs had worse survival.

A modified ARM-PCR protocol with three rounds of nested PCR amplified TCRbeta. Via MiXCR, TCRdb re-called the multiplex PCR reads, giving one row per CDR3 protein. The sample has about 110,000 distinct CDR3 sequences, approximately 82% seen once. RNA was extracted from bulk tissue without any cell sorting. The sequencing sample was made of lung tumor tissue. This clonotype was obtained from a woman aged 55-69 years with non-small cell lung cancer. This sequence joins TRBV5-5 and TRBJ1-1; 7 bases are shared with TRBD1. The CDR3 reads CTSSPGGRETEAFF. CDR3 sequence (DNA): TGTACCAGCAGCCCAGGGGGGCGGGAAACTGAAGCTTTCTTT.